The 10 T cell receptor beta chains presented below share a single source sample, sequenced in a study of radiation and T cells in renal cell carcinoma. Time point in this sample: blood 2 weeks post-SBRT. Treatment here: 15 Gy SBRT to primary tumor, nephrectomy 4 weeks later. Here immunoSEQ multiplex PCR was the method, and the copy in TCRdb shows in-frame clones only, minus some. The sample holds roughly 130,000 clones; 88% are singletons and the top ten take more than 5%. The input for sequencing was blood, taken from a patient whose treatment included radiotherapy and nephrectomy. These receptors originate from a woman in her 70s with renal cell carcinoma.

The genes are TRBV28 and TRBJ2-2; no clear D. The germline V and J ends were trimmed by 1 base and 6 bases, with 12 bases remaining between them. This CDR3 is built from 15 residues. Germline CDR1 reads MDHEN; CDR2 reads SYDVKM. Here the CDR3 DNA reads TGTGCCAGCAGTTTATTATTCGGTAACGCCGGGGAGCTGTTTTTT. Translated: CASSLLFGNAGELFF.

V gene TRBV6-1 combines with J gene TRBJ1-1, with 10 bases fitting TRBD1. CDR1 is MNHNS, CDR2 SASEGT, per germline. This CDR3 is built from 17 residues. V lost 3 bases and J lost 1; bases outside the gene matches: 8. CDR3 loop: CASSERQGALPNTEAFF. Written as DNA, the CDR3 is TGTGCCAGCAGTGAGAGACAGGGGGCCCTCCCGAACACTGAAGCTTTCTTT.

V is TRBV7-3 and J is TRBJ2-3, with D possibly matching TRBD2 (5 bases). The CDR3 covers 13 residues. The V end lost 4 bases, the J end lost 8 bases, and 13 bases lay between the germline ends. CDR1 SGHTA and CDR2 FQGTGA come from the germline V gene. The DNA of the CDR3 is TGTGCCAGCAGCTCCGACCCACGGGGTACGCAGTATTTT. Its protein product is CASSSDPRGTQYF.

The chain uses TRBV27 and TRBJ2-7; D gene uncertain. The CDR3 is 14 amino acids. V shed 5 bases and J shed 2 bases, with 13 bases lying between them. From germline, CDR1 is MNHEY and CDR2 SMNVEV (reference sequence). The CDR3 bases are TGTGCCAGCAGTCCCCGGACGCAAGCCTACGAGCAGTACTTC. This translates into CASSPRTQAYEQYF.

The J gene is TRBJ1-1, the V gene TRBV6-5; D unclear. Germline V lookup: CDR1 MNHEY, CDR2 SVGAGI. This CDR3 is 11 amino acids long. V was pared by 4 bases and J by 10 bases, with 10 bases between. The CDR3 DNA reads as TGTGCCAGCAGTTCCTCGGTTGGAGCTTTCTTT. It translates to CASSSSVGAFF.

This sequence joins TRBV15 and TRBJ2-7, with 7 nucleotides matching TRBD1. This CDR3 has 13 amino acids. CDR1 is LNHNV, CDR2 YYDKDF, per germline (reference sequence). With V trimmed by 5 bases and J by 6 bases, 7 bases remained unmatched. CDR3 residues: CATSARQGAEQYF. In DNA, the CDR3 is TGTGCCACCAGCGCCAGACAGGGTGCCGAGCAGTACTTC.

The rearrangement links TRBV7-2 to TRBJ1-5; D is ambiguous. The CDR3 is made up of 13 amino acids. The ends were cut back, 1 base at V and 9 bases at J, with 10 bases in the middle. Germline CDR1 and CDR2: SGHTA and FQGNSA. The CDR3 reads CASSLESVGPQHF. The CDR3 DNA is TGTGCCAGCAGCTTAGAGTCCGTGGGGCCCCAGCATTTT.

This chain uses TRBV6-1 with TRBJ1-2; D remains unclear. V was shortened by 4 bases and J by 4 bases, with 13 bases between the two germline ends. The CDR3 has 14 residues. The germline gives CDR1 MNHNS, CDR2 SASEGT. In nucleotides, the CDR3 is TGTGCCAGCAGTGGAGATTTATTGGGCTATGGCTACACCTTC. Amino acid sequence: CASSGDLLGYGYTF.

The chain joins TRBV28 to TRBJ2-5; TRBD1 might be the D (6 bases). The germline CDR1 and CDR2 sequences are MDHEN and SYDVKM. With 5 bases removed from V and 6 bases from J, the gap between germline ends came to 10 bases. The CDR3 consists of 12 residues. The CDR3 DNA follows: TGTGCCAGCAGTACAGGGTATCAGACCCAGTACTTC. It translates to CASSTGYQTQYF.

The J gene is TRBJ2-2, the V gene TRBV4-2; D remains ambiguous. Trimming left V 8 bases short and J 1 base short, with 5 bases between. CDR1 and CDR2 from the germline V gene are LGHNA and YNFKEQ. The length of the CDR3 is 12 residues. In DNA form, the CDR3 reads TGTGCCAGCCGACAGAACACCGGGGAGCTGTTTTTT. Translating gives CASRQNTGELFF.